This is a list of T cell receptor beta chains from one sample in a study of T-cell memory formation after mild COVID-19. TCRdb recomputed calls from the 5' RACE reads with MiXCR, one row per CDR3 protein. There are about 250,000 distinct CDR3 sequences in the sample; roughly 14% occur only once, and around 2.2% lies in the top ten. Sequencing input: PBMCs or a T cell subset sorted from them (not recorded which). These receptors all come from an adult woman who had mild COVID-19 (a few samples of this study predate the infection). Cell type and time point are not known. The CDR3 runs from the conserved cysteine through the conserved F or W. The D gene is left open where the match is weak. Rows may omit the clone size; those that give it use once, few, many or a size class.

d_call | j_call | v_call | clone_size | cdr3_nt | cdr3_aa
- | TRBJ2-1 | TRBV12-3/TRBV12-4 | few | TGTGCCAGCAGTTTTAATCTCAATGAGCAGTTCTTC | CASSFNLNEQFF
TRBD1 | TRBJ1-4 | TRBV5-1 | - | TGCGCCAGCAGCCCCGCAGGGGGCCGGGATGAAAAACTGTTTTTT | CASSPAGGRDEKLFF
TRBD1 | TRBJ1-1 | TRBV4-2 | few | TGTGCCAGCAGCCAAGTAAACAGGGGTAGGAACACTGAAGCTTTCTTT | CASSQVNRGRNTEAFF
- | TRBJ2-3 | TRBV30 | once | TGTGCCTGGACCCTTCAGGGGGGGGGCACAGATACGCAGTATTTT | CAWTLQGGGTDTQYF
- | TRBJ2-5 | TRBV5-1 | - | TGCGCCAGCAGCTTGCCAGGGACTGGAAAAGAGACCCAGTACTTC | CASSLPGTGKETQYF
TRBD2 | TRBJ2-5 | TRBV18 | many | TGTGCCAGCTCCCACGGGAGGCGCGAGACCCAGTACTTC | CASSHGRRETQYF
TRBD2 | TRBJ2-3 | TRBV5-1 | once | TGCGCCAGCAGCTTGGAGGGCGGGGGGGCCATATATACGCAGTATTTT | CASSLEGGGAIYTQYF
- | TRBJ2-6 | TRBV7-8 | - | TGTGCCAGCAGCTCGGGACACTCATCTGGGGCCAACGTCCTGACTTTC | CASSSGHSSGANVLTF
- | TRBJ2-1 | TRBV6-2/TRBV6-3 | - | TGTGCCAGCAGTTACACGCGGGACCGCCCTGAGCAGTTCTTC | CASSYTRDRPEQFF
- | TRBJ1-2 | TRBV20-1 | - | TGCAGTGCCCAGGCAGATGGCTACACCTTC | CSAQADGYTF
- | TRBJ2-1 | TRBV12-3/TRBV12-4 | many | TGTGCCAGCAGTTTAGGGGGACTGACCTACAATGAGCAGTTCTTC | CASSLGGLTYNEQFF
- | TRBJ1-1 | TRBV5-5 | few | TGTGCCAGCAGCCCACAGGGCGGGCAGGCTTTCTTT | CASSPQGGQAFF
- | TRBJ2-5 | TRBV7-9 | few | TGTGCCAGCAGTTCCGGGGCAGGGGCGGTGGAGACCCAGTACTTC | CASSSGAGAVETQYF
- | TRBJ1-1 | TRBV4-2 | - | TGTGCCAGCAGCCAAGATCAATGGATGAACACTGAAGCTTTCTTT | CASSQDQWMNTEAFF
- | TRBJ2-5 | TRBV4-1 | few | TGCGCCAGCAGCCCGTTTGGTCTGAACCAAGAGACCCAGTACTTC | CASSPFGLNQETQYF
- | TRBJ2-6 | TRBV29-1 | many | TGCAGCGTTGCACCCTCAGTGGAAAGCAACGTCCTGACTTTC | CSVAPSVESNVLTF
- | TRBJ2-5 | TRBV5-1 | - | TGCGCCAGCAGCATAGGTAGCCAAGAGACCCAGTACTTC | CASSIGSQETQYF
- | TRBJ1-1 | TRBV6-1 | once | TGTGCCAGCAGTGAGCCCCTATATGGGGGGTGGACTGAAGCTTTCTTT | CASSEPLYGGWTEAFF
TRBD1 | TRBJ1-4 | TRBV18 | many | TGTGCCAGCAGTCCGGGACAGGGGAATGAAAAACTGTTTTTT | CASSPGQGNEKLFF
- | TRBJ2-5 | TRBV7-2 | few | TGTGCCAGCAGCTTAGGTAGAGGATGGGAGACCCAGTACTTC | CASSLGRGWETQYF
- | TRBJ1-1 | TRBV18 | - | TGTGCCAGCTCCCCTGTGGTTGGAGGCACTGAAGCTTTCTTT | CASSPVVGGTEAFF
TRBD2 | TRBJ2-7 | TRBV12-5 | - | TGTGCTAGTGGATTAGGGACTAGCGGTAAATACGAGCAGTACTTC | CASGLGTSGKYEQYF
TRBD1 | TRBJ2-3 | TRBV5-4 | few | TGTGCCAGCAGCCCTGGACAGGGACCCCAGATAGATACGCAGTATTTT | CASSPGQGPQIDTQYF
- | TRBJ2-3 | TRBV6-2/TRBV6-3 | - | TGTGCCAGCGGGTTTCCGGGATCGGCAGATACGCAGTATTTT | CASGFPGSADTQYF
TRBD1 | TRBJ2-5 | TRBV7-9 | - | TGTGCCAGCAGCAGAGGGACAGGGGCCGAGGAGACCCAGTACTTC | CASSRGTGAEETQYF
- | TRBJ2-5 | TRBV3-1 | few | TGTGCCAGCAGCCAAGTTGCGGGGACCCAGTACTTC | CASSQVAGTQYF
- | TRBJ1-1 | TRBV5-6 | few | TGTGCCAGCAGCCGACCCCGGACAGCGATGAACACTGAAGCTTTCTTT | CASSRPRTAMNTEAFF
TRBD1 | TRBJ1-3 | TRBV29-1 | few | TGCAGCGCCCGAGGGGGCAGAGGAAACACCATATATTTT | CSARGGRGNTIYF
- | TRBJ1-1 | TRBV10-1 | - | TGCGCCACCAAACCGGGGGCGGACACTGAAGCTTTCTTT | CATKPGADTEAFF
TRBD2 | TRBJ2-7 | TRBV7-2 | few | TGTGCCAGCAGCTTGTCGGCTAGCGGGTCCTACGAGCAGTACTTC | CASSLSASGSYEQYF
TRBD1 | TRBJ1-2 | TRBV5-1 | - | TGCGCCAGCAGCCTAAATACAGGGGGCGATGGCTACACCTTC | CASSLNTGGDGYTF
- | TRBJ1-2 | TRBV18 | - | TGTGCCAGCTCACCACCTTCCTCGGGGTCTAACTATGGCTACACCTTC | CASSPPSSGSNYGYTF
- | TRBJ2-4 | TRBV2 | - | TGTGCCAGCAGTCGACAGCTTGGTGGGGCCAAAAACATTCAGTACTTC | CASSRQLGGAKNIQYF
- | TRBJ2-7 | TRBV19 | - | TGTGCCAGTAGTATCCGGTCAGCTAGCTCCTACGAGCAGTACTTC | CASSIRSASSYEQYF
- | TRBJ2-7 | TRBV7-9 | few | TGTGCCAGCAGCCTCGGCACAGAAATTTACGAGCAGTACTTC | CASSLGTEIYEQYF
- | TRBJ2-1 | TRBV29-1 | few | TGCAGCGTTGAATATGTACACGCGGCGGGCAATGAGCAGTTCTTC | CSVEYVHAAGNEQFF
- | TRBJ2-3 | TRBV7-3 | few | TGTGCCAGCTCAGAGCTCCTGGCCACAGATACGCAGTATTTT | CASSELLATDTQYF
- | TRBJ1-1 | TRBV4-2 | - | TGTGCCAGCAGCCGCCGAGGTCCACGGGGGACTAAGGTGAACACTGAAGCTTTCTTT | CASSRRGPRGTKVNTEAFF
TRBD1 | TRBJ2-5 | TRBV29-1 | - | TGCAGCGGGCGGACAGGGACCGCCCTGGAGACCCAGTACTTC | CSGRTGTALETQYF
TRBD2 | TRBJ2-5 | TRBV3-1 | many | TGTGCCAGCAGCCAGACTAGCGGGGGCCCGGTTGTGTGGACCCAGTACTTC | CASSQTSGGPVVWTQYF
- | TRBJ1-4 | TRBV4-1 | - | TGCGCCAGCAGCCAAGCGGGGGGTTCAACTAATGAAAAACTGTTTTTT | CASSQAGGSTNEKLFF
- | TRBJ1-1 | TRBV12-3/TRBV12-4 | few | TGTGCCAGCAGTCTGGTGGAAAGGGAAGCTTTCTTT | CASSLVEREAFF
- | TRBJ1-2 | TRBV27 | few | TGTGCCAGCAGTCGACTTACAGGGAGCTATGGCTACACCTTC | CASSRLTGSYGYTF
- | TRBJ2-1 | TRBV24-1 | - | TGTGCCACCAGTGACCCGACAGGAGGGGCCAACAATGAGCAGTTCTTC | CATSDPTGGANNEQFF
- | TRBJ2-5 | TRBV7-9 | - | TGTGCCAGCGGCCCCATGCAGACCCAGTACTTC | CASGPMQTQYF
TRBD1 | TRBJ1-5 | TRBV10-3 | - | TGTGCCATCAGTGAACGACAGGGGAGCAATCAGCCCCAGCATTTT | CAISERQGSNQPQHF